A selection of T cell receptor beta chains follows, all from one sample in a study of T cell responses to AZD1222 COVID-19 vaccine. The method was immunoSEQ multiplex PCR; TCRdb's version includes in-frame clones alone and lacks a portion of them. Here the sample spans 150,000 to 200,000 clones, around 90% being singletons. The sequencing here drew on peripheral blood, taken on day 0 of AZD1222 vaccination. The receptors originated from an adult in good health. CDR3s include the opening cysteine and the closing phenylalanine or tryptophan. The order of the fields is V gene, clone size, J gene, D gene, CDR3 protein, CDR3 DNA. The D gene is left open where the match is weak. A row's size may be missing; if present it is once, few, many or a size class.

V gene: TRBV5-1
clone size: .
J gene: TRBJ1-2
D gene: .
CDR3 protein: CASSRAGVNYGYTF
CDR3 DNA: TGCGCCAGCAGCCGCGCGGGAGTTAACTATGGCTACACCTTC

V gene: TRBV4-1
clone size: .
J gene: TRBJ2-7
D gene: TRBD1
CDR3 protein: CASSQAGTGWTYEQYF
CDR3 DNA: TGCGCCAGCAGCCAAGCCGGGACAGGTTGGACGTACGAGCAGTACTTC

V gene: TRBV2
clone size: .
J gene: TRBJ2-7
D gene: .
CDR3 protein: CASSEEFKPPAEQYF
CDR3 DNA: TGTGCCAGCAGTGAAGAATTCAAACCCCCCGCCGAGCAGTACTTC

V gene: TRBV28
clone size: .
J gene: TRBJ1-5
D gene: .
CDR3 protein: CASYSNQPQHF
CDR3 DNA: TGTGCCAGCTATAGCAATCAGCCCCAGCATTTT

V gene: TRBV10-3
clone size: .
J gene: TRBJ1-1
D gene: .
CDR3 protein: CAISSGVKGTEAFF
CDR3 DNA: TGTGCCATCAGCTCCGGAGTTAAAGGCACTGAAGCTTTCTTT

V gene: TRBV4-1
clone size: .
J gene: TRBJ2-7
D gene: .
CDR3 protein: CASSQDLSGPSYEQYF
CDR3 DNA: TGCGCCAGCAGCCAAGATTTATCGGGTCCCTCCTACGAGCAGTACTTC

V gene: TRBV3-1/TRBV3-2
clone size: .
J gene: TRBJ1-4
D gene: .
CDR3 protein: CASSQELAATNEKLFF
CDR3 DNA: TGTGCCAGCAGCCAAGAATTGGCTGCAACTAATGAAAAACTGTTTTTT

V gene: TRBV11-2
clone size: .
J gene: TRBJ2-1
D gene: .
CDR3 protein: CASSLGREREQFF
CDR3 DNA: TGTGCCAGCAGCTTAGGCAGGGAACGTGAGCAGTTCTTC

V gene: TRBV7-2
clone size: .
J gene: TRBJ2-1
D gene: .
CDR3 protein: CASSYDKNYNEQFF
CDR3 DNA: TGTGCCAGCAGCTACGACAAAAATTACAATGAGCAGTTCTTC

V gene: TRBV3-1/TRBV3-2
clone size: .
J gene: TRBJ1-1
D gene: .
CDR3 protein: CASSQGAVGAFF
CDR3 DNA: TGTGCCAGCAGCCAAGGGGCGGTGGGTGCTTTCTTT

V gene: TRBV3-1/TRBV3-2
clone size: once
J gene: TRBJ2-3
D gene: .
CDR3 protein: CASSQLTGTDTQYF
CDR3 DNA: TGTGCCAGCAGCCAACTTACAGGTACAGATACGCAGTATTTT